This TCR beta chain was observed in a study of blood T cells in healthy people across ages. Findings of the study overall: Donor CMV status was unknown, possibly confounding expanded clonotype changes.

About this clonotype itself: Antigen: not known.

The second PCR ran roughly 7 to 12 cycles with a sample-barcoded 5' primer and J-beta primers. A single record per CDR3 protein comes from TCRdb applying MiXCR to the 5' RACE reads. The sample shows around 1.5 million distinct CDR3 sequences, approximately 42% of them seen only once. This CDR3 contains 13 residues. Trimming removed 5 bases from V and 9 bases from J; junction bases left unmatched: 6. Per germline, CDR1 SGHTA and CDR2 FQGNSA. Sequencing was carried out using blood. This TCR was recovered from a woman aged 18 to 35 in good health. The chain couples TRBV7-2 to TRBJ2-1; 8 bases are a match to TRBD2. The CDR3 DNA reads as TGTGCCAGCAGCACCGGGACTAGGACTGAGCAGTTCTTC. Translation gives CASSTGTRTEQFF.